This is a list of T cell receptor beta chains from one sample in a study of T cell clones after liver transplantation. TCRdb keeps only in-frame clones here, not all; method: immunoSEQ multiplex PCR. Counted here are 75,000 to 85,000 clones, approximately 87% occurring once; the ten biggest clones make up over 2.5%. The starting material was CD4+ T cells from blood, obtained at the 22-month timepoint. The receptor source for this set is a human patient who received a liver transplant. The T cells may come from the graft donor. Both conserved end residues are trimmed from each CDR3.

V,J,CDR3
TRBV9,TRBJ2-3,ASGLGGGRWDTQY
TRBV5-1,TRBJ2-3,ASSLSGDTQY
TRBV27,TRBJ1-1,ASSLWGNTEAF
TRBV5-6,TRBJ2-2,ASSLKVRAPTGELF
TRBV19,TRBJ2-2,ASSIAFPGELF
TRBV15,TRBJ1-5,ATSRDRYSNQPQH
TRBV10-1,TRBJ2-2,ATMRTGATGELF
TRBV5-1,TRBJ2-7,ASSLVGASVDEQY
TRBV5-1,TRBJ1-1,ASSFGQGNTEAF
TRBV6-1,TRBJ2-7,ASSEGAGWEQY
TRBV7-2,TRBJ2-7,ASSLAGVGDRGREQY
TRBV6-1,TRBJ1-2,ASSESRGLGGYT
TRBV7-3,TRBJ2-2,ASSPGVLGELF
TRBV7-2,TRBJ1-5,ASSSRTGDQPQH
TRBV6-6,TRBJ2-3,ASRPQGGHTDTQY
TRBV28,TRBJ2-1,ASSTRDGHLGKQF
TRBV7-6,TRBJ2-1,ATRGTYNEQF